This TCR beta chain was obtained from a study of cytomegalovirus exposure and HLA in healthy donors. Study-wide findings and caveats: For cytomegalovirus status, the classifier reportedly gave diagnoses with high specificity and sensitivity. The study recorded 164 TCR beta chains that were cytomegalovirus-associated. CMV antigen specificity was confirmed in vitro for a few CMV-associated chains.

It was the approximately 120-subject validation cohort, separate from the approximately 680-subject first cohort, to which the donors belonged. J lost 0 bases, V lost 4 bases, and 3 bases had no gene match. Germline V lookup: CDR1 MNHEY, CDR2 SVGAGI. The CDR3 has 16 amino acids. This table comes from immunoSEQ multiplex PCR, and its TCRdb copy is limited to in-frame clones, with some not included. This repertoire shows fewer than 200,000 clones, roughly 80% found once; its top ten account for 2.5% to 3%. This clone was seen more than once but under ten times. Its antigen is unknown. The sample taken for sequencing was PBMCs. The clonotype was recovered from a young woman in good health and CMV-seropositive. The chain employs TRBV6-5 and TRBJ1-5, with TRBD1 matching over 10 bases. CDR3 amino acids: CASSLTGGSSNQPQHF. As DNA, the CDR3 is TGTGCCAGCAGTTTGACAGGGGGCTCTAGCAATCAGCCCCAGCATTTT.